The clone carrying this T cell receptor (beta chain) was seen only a few times. As yet, its antigen is unknown. The conserved phenylalanine or tryptophan is not found at the CDR3 terminus, so this likely reflects a read error. The entry originates in a study of breast tumors, draining lymph nodes, adjacent tissues. Regarding the study as a whole: Tumors had less TCR diversity than lymph nodes, more than nontumor tissue.

This CDR3 contains 14 residues. From germline, CDR1 is SEHNR and CDR2 FQNEAQ (reference sequence). With V trimmed by 8 bases and J by 6 bases, 10 bases remained unmatched. Using its own MiXCR run on the multiplex PCR reads, TCRdb lists one record per CDR3 protein. The data hold approximately 52,000 distinct CDR3 sequences, with roughly two fifths observed a single time. The material sequenced was breast tumor tissue. This chain joins TRBV7-9 and TRBJ2-7, with TRBD1 identical over 10 bases. This receptor was taken from a female donor with breast cancer. Some clones in this sample may be carry-over from other donors' samples. The DNA for the CDR3 is TGTGCCAGCGGCGTCTCCGGGACAGGGGTCGAGCAGTACCTC. It yields the protein CASGVSGTGVEQYL.